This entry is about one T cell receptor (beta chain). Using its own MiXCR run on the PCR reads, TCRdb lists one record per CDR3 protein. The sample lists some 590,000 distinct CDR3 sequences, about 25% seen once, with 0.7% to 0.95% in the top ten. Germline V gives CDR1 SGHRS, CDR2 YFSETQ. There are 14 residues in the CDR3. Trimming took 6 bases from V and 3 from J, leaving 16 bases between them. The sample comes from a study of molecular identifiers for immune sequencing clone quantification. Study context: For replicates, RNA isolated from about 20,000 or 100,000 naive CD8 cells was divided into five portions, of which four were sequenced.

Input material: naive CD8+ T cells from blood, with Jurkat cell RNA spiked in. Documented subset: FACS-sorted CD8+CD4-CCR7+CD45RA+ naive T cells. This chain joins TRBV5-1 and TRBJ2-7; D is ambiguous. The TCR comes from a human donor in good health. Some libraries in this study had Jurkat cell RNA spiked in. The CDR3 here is CASTLEDGLYEQYF. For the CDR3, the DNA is TGCGCCAGCACCCTAGAGGACGGGCTCTACGAGCAGTACTTC.